Described below is a single T cell receptor (beta chain) sequence and its context. Methods used by the authors: For nucleated cells, counts were estimated from reference gene primer amplification. This table comes from immunoSEQ multiplex PCR, and its TCRdb copy is limited to in-frame clones, with some not included. For V, J and clone size, that table is used; D and trimming come from the DNA. The data hold some 170,000 clones, with roughly 84% observed a single time. This entry comes from a study of blood T cell repertoires in COVID-19. In the study overall: Spain, Italy and the United States supplied samples that represented acute and convalescent COVID-19. Sample material is recorded as cDNA or gDNA derived from T cells, B-cell-depleted T cells, or PBMCs.

There are 15 residues in the CDR3. Germline CDR1 SGHVS, CDR2 FQNEAQ. The ends were cut back, 1 base at V and 5 bases at J, with 12 bases in the middle. This chain links TRBV7-8 with TRBJ1-5; D gene ambiguous. The sample was peripheral blood. The origin of this receptor is a man aged 40-50 years with acute or convalescent COVID-19. CDR3 protein: CASSLDQNKYQPQHF. In nucleotides, the CDR3 is TGTGCCAGCAGCTTAGACCAGAACAAGTATCAGCCCCAGCATTTT.